This TCR beta chain emerged from a study of T cell responses to AZD1222 COVID-19 vaccine. Study-wide results and caveats: Baseline serostatus was positive in only a handful of AZD1222 recipients.

V lost 3 bases, J lost 7 bases, and 7 bases lay in between. From germline, CDR1 is MGHRA and CDR2 YSYEKL. The CDR3 totals 11 residues. Method: immunoSEQ multiplex PCR; TCRdb's copy keeps in-frame clones and lacks some. The sample has more than 85,000 clones; about 88% are singletons. Details on this clone: What it binds is unknown.

The sequence was collected from an adult in good health. The chain recombines TRBV4-1 with TRBJ2-7, with D unclear. The sequencing used peripheral blood, collected on day 0 of AZD1222 vaccination. CDR3 DNA sequence: TGCGCCAGCAGCCATGACTTGGAGCAGTACTTC. This encodes CASSHDLEQYF.